This T cell receptor beta chain originates from a study of immune evolution from preneoplasia to lung adenocarcinoma (dated by TCRdb to about 2021). Background for the entire study: Immune contexture across lung adenocarcinoma precursors and invasive adenocarcinoma was profiled using immune gene expression, TCR sequencing and multiplex immunofluorescence. Resected precursor lesions (AAH, AIS, MIA) and invasive adenocarcinomas were compared against paired morphologically normal lung tissue. Sample size was based on specimen availability rather than a prior power calculation. The immune data were combined with whole exome sequencing and methylation data from the same cohort of nodules. The overall cohort comprised around 55 patients with pulmonary nodules who underwent surgical resection. A total of under 55 patients contributed TCR sequencing data. The study reported that approximately 98 samples were used for TCR sequencing. Class I HLA alleles were inferred from exome data with POLYSOLVER, and allele-specific HLA loss was detected with LOHHLA. What the authors observed across the whole study: Clonality was highest in normal lung, while later-stage lesions appeared to have lower clonality but higher T cell density and diversity. All patients were from Japan and China, so applicability to Western populations was uncertain. Normal lung had the highest top T cell clone frequencies, which appeared to decline progressively from AAH through AIS, MIA and invasive adenocarcinoma. The findings were based on association rather than direct causation, and larger cohorts with long-term follow-up and longitudinal biopsies were deemed needed.

Using the immunoSEQ hsTCRbeta Kit, TCR beta CDR3 regions were sequenced from DNA. Turning to the authors' computational methods: TCR sequencing data were analysed with the ImmunoSEQ Analyzer. T cell clonality was defined as 1 minus Pielou's evenness, as computed on productive rearrangements. The inverse Simpson index, applied to productive templates, was used to measure T cell diversity. T cell density was TCR beta template counts normalized to usable DNA, estimated by amplifying and sequencing housekeeping genes. Two-sided Kruskal-Wallis tests were used to compare TCR metrics across histologic stages. Entries here come from immuneACCESS through TCRdb and include only in-frame sequences with V and J called. Some clones fail to appear in such tables; in the studies checked, an unresolved V gene covers under half of the shortfall, and the cause of the remainder is unknown. D and trimming come from the DNA, and the V and J calls and clone size come from that table. Across this sample there are about 8,200 clones, with more than 75% seen only once. About 8% of the sample lies in the top ten.

CDR1 and CDR2, per the germline V gene, are SGDLS and YYNGEE. The CDR3 measures 15 amino acids from cysteine to phenylalanine. Just CDR3 DNA is preserved here, 45 bases in frame from base 1. Unmatched junction bases come to 6, with V trimmed by 0 bases and J by 4 bases. Between the mid-2010s and the late 2010s, the patients underwent resection in either Japan or China. Histologic diagnosis of each case was confirmed independently by two lung cancer pathologists on H&E slides. The AllPrep DNA/RNA FFPE Kit was used to isolate DNA from FFPE tissue. This clone has just one count. Its recognized antigen is unknown. Qualities for individual bases were not recorded, and no much larger clone is one base off.

Sequencing was performed on FFPE adjacent normal lung tissue. This receptor was taken from a person aged 60-80 years with lung adenocarcinoma. This sequence uses TRBV9 and TRBJ2-7, with 8 bases aligning to TRBD1. The DNA is TGTGCCAGCAGCGTAGCGGCAGGGGGCAGGTACGAGCAGTACTTC. This encodes CASSVAAGGRYEQYF. Beyond the CDR3, the reference TRBV9 and TRBJ2-7 genes provide the residues; the full variable domain reads: DSGVTQTPKHLITATGQRVTLRCSPRSGDLSVYWYQQSLDQGLQFLIQYYNGEERAKGNILERFSAQQFPDLHSELNLSSLELGDSALYFCASSVAAGGRYEQYFGPGTRLTVT.